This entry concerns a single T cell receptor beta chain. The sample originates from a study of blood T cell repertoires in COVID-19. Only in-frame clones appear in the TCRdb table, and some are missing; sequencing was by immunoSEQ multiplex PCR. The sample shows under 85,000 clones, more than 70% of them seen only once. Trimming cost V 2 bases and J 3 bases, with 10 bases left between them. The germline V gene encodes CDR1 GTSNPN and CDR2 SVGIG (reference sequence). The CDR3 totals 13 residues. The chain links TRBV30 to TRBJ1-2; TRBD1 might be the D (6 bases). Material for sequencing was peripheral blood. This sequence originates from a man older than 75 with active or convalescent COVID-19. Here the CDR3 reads CAWSSDSHYGYTF. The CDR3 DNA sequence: TGTGCCTGGAGTTCGGACAGCCACTATGGCTACACCTTC.